The present T cell receptor (beta chain) was sequenced within a study of blood T cell repertoires in COVID-19. Overall study: Donors in the United States, Italy and Spain gave samples during acute or convalescent COVID-19. PBMCs, B-cell-depleted T cells, or T cells were the source of the cDNA or gDNA that made up the material.

This CDR3 is 12 amino acids long. With 8 bases clipped from V and 9 bases from J, the junction kept 10 bases outside the gene matches. CDR1 GTSNPN and CDR2 SVGIG come from the germline V gene (reference sequence). In the original processing: Reference gene primer amplification in the assay estimated nucleated cell counts. Profiling relied on immunoSEQ multiplex PCR, and the TCRdb table lists in-frame clones only, not all of them. The V and J calls and clone size come from that table; D and trimming were worked out from the DNA. This table holds some 46,000 clones, roughly four fifths found once. The clonotype comes from a man in his sixties with active COVID-19. The gene calls are TRBV30 and TRBJ2-1, with 7 bases fitting TRBD2. The material sequenced was peripheral blood. The CDR3 sequence is CAGVGLVGEQFF. DNA for the CDR3: TGTGCCGGGGTCGGACTAGTAGGTGAGCAGTTCTTC.